This T cell receptor beta chain originates from a study of blood T cell repertoires in COVID-19. Turning to the study itself: Some COVID-19 samples were acute and others convalescent; all came from the United States, Italy and Spain. PBMCs, B-cell-depleted T cells, or T cells were the source of the cDNA or gDNA that made up the material.

Per the original methods: Reference gene primers were amplified, and this amplification served to estimate nucleated cell counts. The repertoire was sequenced with immunoSEQ multiplex PCR; TCRdb's copy has only in-frame clones and lacks some. The V and J calls and clone size are taken from that table; D and trimming were inferred from the DNA. The data hold 150,000 to 200,000 clones, with over 90% observed a single time. Germline V gene data show CDR1 as WNHNN and CDR2 as SYGVQD (reference sequence). CDR3 length: 14 amino acids. With 6 bases clipped from V and 7 bases from J, the junction kept 6 bases outside the gene matches. Seattle patient enrollment occurred during active infection, with longitudinal follow-up thereafter.

Sample: peripheral blood. This clonotype was obtained from a woman aged 55-70 years with COVID-19, enrolled during active disease. V gene TRBV10-1 combines with J gene TRBJ1-6, with TRBD1 identical over 7 bases. The chain's CDR3 is CASRRQGWNSPLHF. The CDR3 nucleotides read TGCGCCAGCAGAAGACAGGGATGGAATTCACCCCTCCACTTT.